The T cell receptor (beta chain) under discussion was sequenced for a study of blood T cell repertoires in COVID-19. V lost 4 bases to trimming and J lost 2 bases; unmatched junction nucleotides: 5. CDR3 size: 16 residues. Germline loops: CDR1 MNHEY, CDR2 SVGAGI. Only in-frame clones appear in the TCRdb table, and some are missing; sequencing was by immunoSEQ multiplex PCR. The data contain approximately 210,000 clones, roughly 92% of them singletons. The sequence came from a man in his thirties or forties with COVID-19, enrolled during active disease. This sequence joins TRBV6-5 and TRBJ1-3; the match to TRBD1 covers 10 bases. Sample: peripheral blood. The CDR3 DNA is TGTGCCAGCAGTTTCCATGGACAGGGGGCTGGAAACACCATATATTTT. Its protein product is CASSFHGQGAGNTIYF.